Sequencing of this T cell receptor beta chain was carried out in a study of response to subunit inactivated influenza vaccine listed by TCRdb under 2018. At the level of the whole study: Deep quantitative T cell receptor repertoire profiling was used in the study to track responses to a trivalent subunit inactivated influenza vaccine. General study outcomes and caveats: According to the authors, only a limited number of new T cells may be recruited by each seasonal influenza vaccination.

The table lists this clonotype with a few counts. Its antigen target is currently unknown. One base away there is no much larger clone; base qualities are not given. Libraries were constructed by RT-PCR. The instrument given in TCRdb is Illumina HiSeq 2500. Clones were called with MiXCR by TCRdb after fastp trimmed the public reads at Q25, and only in-frame beta chains were retained. Duplicate CDR3 protein sequences are folded into a single record with the most common DNA and genes. Recorded for this sample are under 200,000 distinct CDR3 sequences; 9.5% to 12% of them occurred a single time. The top ten hold 35% to 40% of the sample. Sequencing used CD8+ T cells sorted from PBMCs, obtained approximately 25 months after vaccination. The receptor's source is a man aged 45 to 75 who received an inactivated influenza vaccine. Donor details come from another sample of the same person, matched by shared clones.

The CDR3 loop reads CASSLGQAKWNSPLHF. The bases read TGCGCCAGCAGCTTGGGCCAGGCGAAATGGAATTCACCCCTCCACTTT. The sequence is built from TRBV5-1 and TRBJ1-6, with the D gene too uncertain to name. Trimming removed 0 bases from V and 7 bases from J, leaving 14 bases between the germline ends. The germline V gene specifies SGHRS as CDR1 and YFSETQ as CDR2. The CDR3 starts with the cysteine, ends with the phenylalanine, and has 16 residues. The retained sequence is limited to the CDR3, 48 bases, with the frame set at the first base.